Described below is a single TCR beta chain sequence and its context. Its antigen remains unidentified. Diagnoses were made from clinical symptoms, serum measures (thyroxine and TRAb), thyroid ultrasound and orbital computed tomography. Isolation of PBMCs was performed on around 9.4 ml fresh peripheral blood. Trimming took off 0 bases at V and 3 bases at J, with 8 bases between the two ends. Germline-derived CDR1 and CDR2 are GTSNPN and SVGIG (reference sequence). This CDR3 contains 13 residues. This record belongs to a study of T cells in Graves' hyperthyroidism and ophthalmopathy. Overall study findings and caveats: Blood shared most expanded thyroid clonotypes above 0.001. In the analysis, a 13 V-J model separated ophthalmopathy from stable hyperthyroidism.

From RNA transcripts, TCR beta CDR3 regions were amplified. The HTBI set primed first-round TCR CDR3 RT-PCR. TCRdb re-called the multiplex PCR reads through MiXCR, storing one row per CDR3 protein. The data contain more than 450,000 distinct CDR3 sequences, 20% of them singletons. This chain links TRBV30 with TRBJ1-1; D is ambiguous. Sequenced sample: blood. This TCR came from a man between 35 and 55 years old with Graves' ophthalmopathy. Written as DNA, the CDR3 is TGTGCCTGGAGTGTCTCAAGGGACACTGAAGCTTTCTTT. This translates into CAWSVSRDTEAFF.